The present T cell receptor beta chain was sequenced within a study of cytomegalovirus exposure and HLA in healthy donors. Study findings and constraints: Rarity characterized most TCR sequences, yet some public TCRs appeared in many donors. Several top significant clusters appeared, in a later analysis, to be linked to common viral pathogens. Researchers counted around 170 TCR beta chains as cytomegalovirus-associated.

Points on this clone: Its antigen is unidentified.

The CDR3 totals 14 residues. V lost 6 bases, J lost 5 bases, and 7 bases stayed unmatched. Germline V lookup: CDR1 SEHNR, CDR2 FQNEAQ (reference sequence). This PCR relied on a set of 60 Vbeta primers and 13 Jbeta primers. Original analysis: The count from a later analysis was some 83 million unique TCR beta chains, about 10 million of them shared. Assay used: immunoSEQ multiplex PCR; TCRdb lists only in-frame clones, some missing. V and J calls plus clone size are reproduced from that table; the DNA served to infer D and trimming. The sample includes about 130,000 clones, roughly 84% of them seen just once.

Sample: PBMCs. This receptor was taken from a girl aged 2 to 10 in good health and CMV-seronegative. The chain recombines TRBV7-9 with TRBJ2-3, with 8 bases lining up with TRBD2. The CDR3 coding sequence is TGTGCCAGCAGTAATAGCGGGGAGGAAGATACGCAGTATTTT. This gives the protein CASSNSGEEDTQYF.